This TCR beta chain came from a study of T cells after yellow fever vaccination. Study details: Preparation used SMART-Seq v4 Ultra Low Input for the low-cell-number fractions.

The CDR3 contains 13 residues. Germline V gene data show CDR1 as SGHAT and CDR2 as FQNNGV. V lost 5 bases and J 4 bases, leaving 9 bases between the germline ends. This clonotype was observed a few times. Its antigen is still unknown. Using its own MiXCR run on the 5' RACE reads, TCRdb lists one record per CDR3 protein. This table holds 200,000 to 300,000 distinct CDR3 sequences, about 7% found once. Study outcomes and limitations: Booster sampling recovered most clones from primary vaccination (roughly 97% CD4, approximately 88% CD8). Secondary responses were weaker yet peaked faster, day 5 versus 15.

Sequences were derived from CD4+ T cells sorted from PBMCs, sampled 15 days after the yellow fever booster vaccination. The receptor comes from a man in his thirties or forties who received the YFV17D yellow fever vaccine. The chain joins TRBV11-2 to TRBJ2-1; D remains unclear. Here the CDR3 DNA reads TGTGCCAGCAGCCGATCGATTTACAATGAGCAGTTCTTC. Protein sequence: CASSRSIYNEQFF.